This T cell receptor beta chain is from a study of CD8 T cells in Susac syndrome. In germline, CDR1 is PRHDT, CDR2 FYEKMQ (reference sequence). Germline trimming cut 3 bases from V and 6 bases from J; bases unmatched to any gene: 9. CDR3 length: 15 residues. General study points: As the study acknowledged, the number of individuals who were part of its TCR sequencing and HLA analysis was relatively small.

cDNA came from 0.5 to 1 ug RNA primed by random hexamers. The CDR3 of TCR beta was amplified by immunoSEQ multiplex PCR across 54 Vbeta and 13 Jbeta. TCRdb recomputed calls from the immunoSEQ multiplex PCR reads with MiXCR, one row per CDR3 protein. This table holds approximately 120,000 distinct CDR3 sequences, about 90% found once. On this clonotype itself: Antigen: not known.

V and J are TRBV13 and TRBJ1-1, with 8 positions matching TRBD1. The receptor was derived from a human donor in good health. The specimen was CD8+ T cells from PBMCs. The CDR3 sequence: CASSLGDRGSAEAFF. CDR3 nucleotide sequence: TGTGCCAGCAGCTTGGGTGACAGGGGATCAGCTGAAGCTTTCTTT. Full variable domain (outside the CDR3, taken from reference TRBV13 and TRBJ1-1): AAGVIQSPRHLIKEKRETATLKCYPIPRHDTVYWYQQGPGQDPQFLISFYEKMQSDKGSIPDRFSAQQFSDYHSELNMSSLELGDSALYFCASSLGDRGSAEAFFGQGTRLTVV.